The rows below give T cell receptor beta chains drawn from one sample of a study of shared clonotypes between healthy human individuals. TCRdb's table, derived via immunoSEQ multiplex PCR, lists solely in-frame clones and lacks some. Here the sample spans some 790,000 clones, over 55% being singletons. The sample consisted of memory CD4+ T cells sorted from blood. The receptors originated from a woman under 40 in good health. Both conserved end residues are part of each CDR3. Each record gives: V gene, D gene, J gene, clone size, CDR3 DNA, CDR3 protein. A D gene is named only where the DNA matches it firmly. Some rows mark clone size as missing; the rest say once, few, many or name a class of expanded clone.

TRBV7-9	NA	TRBJ2-1	NA	TGTGCCAGCAGAGGACAGCAATCTTACAATGAGCAGTTCTTC	CASRGQQSYNEQFF
TRBV6-1	TRBD2	TRBJ2-1	NA	TGTGCCAGCAGTCGGGGGGGGCACGAGCAGTTCTTC	CASSRGGHEQFF
TRBV4-2	NA	TRBJ1-2	NA	TGTGCCAGCGGAGGAGAAAGGAACTATGGCTACACCTTC	CASGGERNYGYTF
TRBV7-3	TRBD2	TRBJ2-1	few	TGTGCCAGCAGCTTAACCTTTGAGCGGGAGGCCGACAATGAGCAGTTCTTC	CASSLTFEREADNEQFF
TRBV27	NA	TRBJ2-7	NA	TGTGCCAGCAGTCCCTCTCCCTACGAGCAGTACTTC	CASSPSPYEQYF
TRBV19	NA	TRBJ1-2	once	TGTGCCAGTAGTACCCCCGGTAAAGGGAACTATGGCTACACCTTC	CASSTPGKGNYGYTF
TRBV14	NA	TRBJ2-7	NA	TGTGCCAGCAGCCAAGCCTCCTCATGGCGGGAGCAGTACTTC	CASSQASSWREQYF
TRBV7-2	NA	TRBJ2-1	NA	TGTGCCAGCAGCTTATATGCGGGGTACAATGAGCAGTTCTTC	CASSLYAGYNEQFF
TRBV2	NA	TRBJ1-3	few	TGTGCCAGCTGCCCGAACCTTGGAGGAAACACCATATATTTT	CASCPNLGGNTIYF
TRBV6-6	NA	TRBJ2-1	NA	TGTGCCAGCAGTCTCCCCTCCTACAATGAGCAGTTCTTC	CASSLPSYNEQFF
TRBV11-2	NA	TRBJ2-2	once	TGTGCCAGCAGCGGAACAGGGACCGGGGAGCTGTTTTTT	CASSGTGTGELFF
TRBV5-4	TRBD2	TRBJ2-5	NA	TGTGCCAGCAGCTCAAAGCAGGTAGCGGGAGAGACCCAGTACTTC	CASSSKQVAGETQYF
TRBV5-1	NA	TRBJ2-5	NA	TGCGCCAGCAGCTTGGCAGTAGGAGGTGGTGAGACCCAGTACTTC	CASSLAVGGGETQYF
TRBV19	NA	TRBJ2-1	NA	TGTGCCAGTAGTATAGAGGGGGGACTGGCTTACAATGAGCAGTTCTTC	CASSIEGGLAYNEQFF
TRBV19	NA	TRBJ2-1	NA	TGTGCCAGTAGTATACACACCCCGAGCTCCTACAATGAGCAGTTCTTC	CASSIHTPSSYNEQFF
TRBV4-1	TRBD1	TRBJ1-4	NA	TGCGCCAGCACCCCCAGCCCGGGACAGTTTAATGAAAAACTGTTTTTT	CASTPSPGQFNEKLFF
TRBV5-5	NA	TRBJ1-4	NA	TGTGCCAGCAGCCCTAGTCCTCCCGAAAAACTGTTTTTT	CASSPSPPEKLFF
TRBV27	NA	TRBJ1-2	once	TGTGCCAGCAGTCGGGCGAGGGGCTACTATGGCTACACCTTC	CASSRARGYYGYTF
TRBV5-1	TRBD2	TRBJ2-5	NA	TGCGCCAGCAGCTTCGGGACTAGCGAAGAGACCCAGTACTTC	CASSFGTSEETQYF
TRBV7-8	NA	TRBJ2-7	once	TGTGCCAGCAGCTTAGTGGACAACTACGAGCAGTACTTC	CASSLVDNYEQYF
TRBV19	TRBD2	TRBJ2-1	NA	TGTGCCAGTAGTCAACTAGCGGGTACGAACGAGCAGTTCTTC	CASSQLAGTNEQFF
TRBV6-5	NA	TRBJ2-1	NA	TGTGCCAGCAGTTACGGCGGCTCGAATCGGGTCAATGAGCAGTTCTTC	CASSYGGSNRVNEQFF
TRBV27	NA	TRBJ2-2	NA	TGTGCCAGCAGTTTTGGGCGGGTGGGCACCGGGGAGCTGTTTTTT	CASSFGRVGTGELFF
TRBV30	TRBD2	TRBJ2-7	few	TGTGCCTGGAGTGGGAGCGGGAGGTACGAGCAGTACTTC	CAWSGSGRYEQYF
TRBV14	NA	TRBJ1-2	NA	TGTGCCAGCAGCCAAGGGACAGCGGACTATGGCTACACCTTC	CASSQGTADYGYTF
TRBV10-1	NA	TRBJ2-3	NA	TGCGCCAGCAGTGGAGACAGACTAGAGGGAGATACGCAGTATTTT	CASSGDRLEGDTQYF
TRBV19	TRBD1	TRBJ1-1	many	TGTGCCAGTAGAGAACCCTCTAGGGGGCGGAACACTGAAGCTTTCTTT	CASREPSRGRNTEAFF
TRBV18	NA	TRBJ1-3	few	TGTGCCAGCTCACCAGGCGCCGACACCATATATTTT	CASSPGADTIYF
TRBV6-1	NA	TRBJ1-2	NA	TGTGCCAGCAGTGCCCAGCCAACTAACTATGGCTACACCTTC	CASSAQPTNYGYTF
TRBV7-9	NA	TRBJ2-7	NA	TGTGCCAGCAGCTTTCACGGGGACTACGAGCAGTACTTC	CASSFHGDYEQYF
TRBV25-1	TRBD2	TRBJ2-1	NA	TGTGCCAGCAGTGAAAGGGCGGAACTAGCGAGCAACAATGAGCAGTTCTTC	CASSERAELASNNEQFF
TRBV6-5	NA	TRBJ1-2	few	TGTGCCAGCAGTCAGACAGGAAACTATGGCTACACCTTC	CASSQTGNYGYTF
TRBV28	TRBD1	TRBJ1-2	NA	TGTGCCAGCAGACGACAGGGCAGCCTCTATGGCTACACCTTC	CASRRQGSLYGYTF
TRBV30	NA	TRBJ1-1	NA	TGTGCCTGGAGTGTAGGACCCCGGGGGGCTTTCTTT	CAWSVGPRGAFF
TRBV7-8	NA	TRBJ2-4	NA	TGTGCCAGCAGCCTCGGACAGCCGTTAGCCAAAAACATTCAGTACTTC	CASSLGQPLAKNIQYF
TRBV18	NA	TRBJ1-1	few	TGTGCCAGCTCACCAAGGTCTGTTAAGAACACTGAAGCTTTCTTT	CASSPRSVKNTEAFF
TRBV5-6	TRBD2	TRBJ2-7	NA	TGTGCCAGCAGCCTCCGGGACTACGCCAACTACGAGCAGTACTTC	CASSLRDYANYEQYF
TRBV25-1	TRBD1	TRBJ2-1	NA	TGTGCCAGCACCCGGGACAGGCGTAATGAGCAGTTCTTC	CASTRDRRNEQFF
TRBV5-1	NA	TRBJ1-2	NA	TGCGCCAGCAGCTTGGCCGCGGGAAACTATGGCTACACCTTC	CASSLAAGNYGYTF
TRBV5-4	NA	TRBJ2-3	NA	TGTGCCAGCAGCTTGTTCGGCGGGACCCGCACAGATACGCAGTATTTT	CASSLFGGTRTDTQYF
TRBV5-6	NA	TRBJ1-2	many	TGTGCCAGCAGCCTCCGGACAGCTAACTATGGCTACACCTTC	CASSLRTANYGYTF
TRBV27	NA	TRBJ2-3	few	TGTGCCAGCAGTTTAAGGCGTTCCACAGATACGCAGTATTTT	CASSLRRSTDTQYF
TRBV25-1	TRBD1	TRBJ1-4	few	TGTGCCAGCAGCTATTCGGACAGGGGAGGGAAACTGTTTTTT	CASSYSDRGGKLFF
TRBV19	TRBD2	TRBJ2-7	NA	TGTGCCAGTAGTAACAAAGCGGGGAACTCCTACGAGCAGTACTTC	CASSNKAGNSYEQYF
TRBV7-7	NA	TRBJ1-5	NA	TGTGCCAGCAGCTTAGTTAGTTTTAATCAGCCCCAGCATTTT	CASSLVSFNQPQHF
TRBV7-9	TRBD2	TRBJ2-1	NA	TGTGCCAGCAGCTTAGTCGCGGGAGGGCCCAATGAGCAGTTCTTC	CASSLVAGGPNEQFF
TRBV4-2	NA	TRBJ2-5	once	TGTGCCAGCAGCCCCGAAGGCCACCAAGAGACCCAGTACTTC	CASSPEGHQETQYF
TRBV15	NA	TRBJ1-5	NA	TGTGCCACCAGCGCAAGACCCGGGACACCTAATCAGCCCCAGCATTTT	CATSARPGTPNQPQHF
TRBV5-1	TRBD2	TRBJ2-1	once	TGCGCCAGCAGCTTTGGGTCTAGCGGATACAATGAGCAGTTCTTC	CASSFGSSGYNEQFF